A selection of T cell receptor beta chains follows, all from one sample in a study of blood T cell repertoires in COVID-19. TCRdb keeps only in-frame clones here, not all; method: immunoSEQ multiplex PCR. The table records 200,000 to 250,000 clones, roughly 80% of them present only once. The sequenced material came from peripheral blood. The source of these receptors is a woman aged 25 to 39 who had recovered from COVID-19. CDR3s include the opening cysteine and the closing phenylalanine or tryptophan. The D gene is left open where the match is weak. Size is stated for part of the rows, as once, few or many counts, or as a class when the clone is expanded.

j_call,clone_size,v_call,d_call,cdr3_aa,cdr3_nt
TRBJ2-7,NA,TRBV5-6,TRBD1,CASSRIDQGAEQYF,TGTGCCAGCAGCCGCATCGATCAGGGGGCCGAGCAGTACTTC
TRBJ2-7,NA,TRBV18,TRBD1,CASSPGQGSSYEQYF,TGTGCCAGCTCACCGGGACAGGGTAGCTCCTACGAGCAGTACTTC
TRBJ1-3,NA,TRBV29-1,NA,CSVDKDSGNTIYF,TGCAGCGTAGACAAAGACTCTGGAAACACCATATATTTT
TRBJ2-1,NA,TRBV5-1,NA,CASSHDNLSQFF,TGCGCCAGCAGCCATGACAATTTATCCCAGTTCTTC
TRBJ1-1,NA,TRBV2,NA,CASIGQPNTEAFF,TGTGCCAGCATAGGACAGCCGAACACTGAAGCTTTCTTT
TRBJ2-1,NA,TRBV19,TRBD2,CASRRGTRVGEQFF,TGTGCCAGTAGAAGGGGGACTAGGGTGGGTGAGCAGTTCTTC
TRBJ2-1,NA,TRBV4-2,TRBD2,CASSQGAGIAGNNEQFF,TGTGCCAGCAGCCAAGGGGCGGGGATAGCGGGAAACAATGAGCAGTTCTTC
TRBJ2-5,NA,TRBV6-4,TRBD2,CASSDARLASSTQYF,TGTGCCAGCAGTGACGCTCGACTAGCGTCTTCGACCCAGTACTTC
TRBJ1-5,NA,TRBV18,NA,CASSPNGAGAGNNQPQHF,TGTGCCAGCTCACCCAACGGGGCGGGGGCTGGAAACAATCAGCCCCAGCATTTT
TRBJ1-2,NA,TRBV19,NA,CASSISVRDYGYTF,TGTGCCAGTAGTATCAGTGTCAGGGACTATGGCTACACCTTC
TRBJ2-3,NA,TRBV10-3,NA,CAISVSGGTDTQYF,TGTGCCATCAGTGTGAGCGGAGGGACAGATACGCAGTATTTT
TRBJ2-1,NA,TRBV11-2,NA,CASSLGGYNEQFF,TGTGCCAGCAGCTTAGGAGGGTACAATGAGCAGTTCTTC
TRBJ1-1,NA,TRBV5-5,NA,CASSLGRALGAFF,TGTGCCAGCAGCTTGGGCAGGGCGTTGGGAGCTTTCTTT
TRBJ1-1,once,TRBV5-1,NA,CASSLGGSNTEAFF,TGCGCCAGCAGCTTGGGCGGGAGCAACACTGAAGCTTTCTTT
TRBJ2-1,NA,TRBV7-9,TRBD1,CASSPTGGAKNEQFF,TGTGCCAGCAGCCCGACAGGGGGCGCAAAAAATGAGCAGTTCTTC
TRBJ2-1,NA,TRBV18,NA,CASSPPPLYTYNEQFF,TGTGCCAGCTCACCACCCCCCCTTTATACCTACAATGAGCAGTTCTTC
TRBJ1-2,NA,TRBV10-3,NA,CAISESTGMMYGYTF,TGTGCCATCAGTGAGTCGACGGGGATGATGTATGGCTACACCTTC
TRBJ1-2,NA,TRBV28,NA,CASSLIAGNGYTF,TGTGCCAGCAGTTTAATCGCCGGGAATGGCTACACCTTC
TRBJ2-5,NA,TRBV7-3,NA,CASSSLRAQETQYF,TGTGCCAGCAGCTCCCTGAGGGCCCAAGAGACCCAGTACTTC
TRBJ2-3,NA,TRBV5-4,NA,CASSLGTSTDTQYF,TGTGCCAGCAGCCTGGGGACTAGCACAGATACGCAGTATTTT
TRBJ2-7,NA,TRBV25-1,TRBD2,CASSDRTSGFGEQYF,TGTGCCAGCAGTGACAGGACTAGCGGGTTTGGGGAGCAGTACTTC
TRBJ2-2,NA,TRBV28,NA,CASNSFGAANTGELFF,TGTGCCAGCAACTCGTTTGGGGCAGCGAACACCGGGGAGCTGTTTTTT
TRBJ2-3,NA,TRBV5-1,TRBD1,CASRRSTGGTDTQYF,TGCGCCAGCAGACGTTCAACAGGGGGCACAGATACGCAGTATTTT
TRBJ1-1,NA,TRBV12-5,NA,CASGPSDRGAFF,TGTGCTAGTGGTCCGTCGGACAGAGGGGCTTTCTTT
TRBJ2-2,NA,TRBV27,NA,CASRTVNTGELFF,TGTGCCAGCCGGACAGTGAACACCGGGGAGCTGTTTTTT
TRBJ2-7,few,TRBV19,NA,CASSTGLNYEQYF,TGTGCCAGTAGCACAGGGCTTAACTACGAGCAGTACTTC
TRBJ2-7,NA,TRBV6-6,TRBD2,CASSWERGQDEQYF,TGTGCCAGCAGTTGGGAGCGGGGCCAGGACGAGCAGTACTTC
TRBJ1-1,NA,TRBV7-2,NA,CASSFRVTEAFF,TGTGCCAGCAGCTTTCGGGTCACTGAAGCTTTCTTT
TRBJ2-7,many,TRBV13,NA,CASTAKGLDEQYF,TGTGCCAGCACCGCCAAGGGGTTAGACGAGCAGTACTTC
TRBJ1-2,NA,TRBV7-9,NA,CASILGEGNYGYTF,TGTGCCAGCATCCTAGGCGAGGGCAACTATGGCTACACCTTC
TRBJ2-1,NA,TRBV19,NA,CASSMSRGNEQFF,TGTGCCAGTAGTATGAGCAGGGGCAATGAGCAGTTCTTC
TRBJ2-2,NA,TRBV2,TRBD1,CASRERQGAHTGELFF,TGTGCCAGCAGGGAGAGGCAGGGGGCGCACACCGGGGAGCTGTTTTTT
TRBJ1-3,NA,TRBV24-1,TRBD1,CATISSACMTGGRNTIYF,TGTGCCACCATTTCTTCGGCCTGTATGACAGGGGGTAGGAACACCATATATTTT
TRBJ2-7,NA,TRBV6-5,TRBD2,CASSLRRESVYEQYF,TGTGCCAGCAGTCTCCGGCGGGAGAGTGTCTACGAGCAGTACTTC
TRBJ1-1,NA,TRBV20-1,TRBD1,CSAPDRASLF,TGCAGTGCCCCGGACAGGGCCTCACTTTTT
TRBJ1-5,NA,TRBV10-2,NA,CASSESGWDTHSNQPQHF,TGCGCCAGCAGTGAGTCAGGTTGGGACACCCATAGCAATCAGCCCCAGCATTTT